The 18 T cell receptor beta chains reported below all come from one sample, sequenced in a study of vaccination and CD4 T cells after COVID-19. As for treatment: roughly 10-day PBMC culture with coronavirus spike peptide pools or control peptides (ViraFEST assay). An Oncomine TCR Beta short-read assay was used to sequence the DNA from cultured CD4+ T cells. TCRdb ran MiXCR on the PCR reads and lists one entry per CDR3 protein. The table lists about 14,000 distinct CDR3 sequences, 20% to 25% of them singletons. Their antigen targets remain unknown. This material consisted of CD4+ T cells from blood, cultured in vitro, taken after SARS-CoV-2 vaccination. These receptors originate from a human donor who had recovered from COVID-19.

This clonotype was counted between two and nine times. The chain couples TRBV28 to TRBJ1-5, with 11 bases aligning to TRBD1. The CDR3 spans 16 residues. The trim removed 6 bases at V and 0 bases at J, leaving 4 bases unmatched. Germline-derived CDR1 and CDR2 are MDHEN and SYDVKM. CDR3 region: CASSRTGGYSNQPQHF. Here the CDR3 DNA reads TGTGCCAGCAGCAGGACAGGGGGCTATAGCAATCAGCCCCAGCATTTT.

The CDR3 nucleotides are TGCAGCGTTGCGGCCAGGGGGCCAAAACTGTTTTTT. It codes for CSVAARGPKLFF. The chain employs TRBV29-1 and TRBJ1-4; 8 bases line up with TRBD1. The CDR3 runs to 12 residues. V dropped 4 bases and J dropped 10; count of bases not matched to a gene: 5. Germline CDR1 and CDR2: SQVTM and ANQGSEA.

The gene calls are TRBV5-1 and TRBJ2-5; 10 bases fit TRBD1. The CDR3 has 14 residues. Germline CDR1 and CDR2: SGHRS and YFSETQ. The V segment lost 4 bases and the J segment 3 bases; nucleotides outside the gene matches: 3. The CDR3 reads CASSKGTGEETQYF. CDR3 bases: TGCGCCAGCAGCAAAGGGACAGGGGAAGAGACCCAGTACTTC.

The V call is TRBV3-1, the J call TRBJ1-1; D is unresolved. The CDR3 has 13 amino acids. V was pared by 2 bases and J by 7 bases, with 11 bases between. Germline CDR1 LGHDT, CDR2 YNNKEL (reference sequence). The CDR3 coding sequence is TGTGCCAGCAGCCAATCCTGGACGGATGAAGCTTTCTTT. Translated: CASSQSWTDEAFF. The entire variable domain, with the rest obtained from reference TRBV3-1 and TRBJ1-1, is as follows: DTAVSQTPKYLVTQMGNDKSIKCEQNLGHDTMYWYKQDSKKFLKIMFSYNNKELIINETVPNRFSPKSPDKAHLNLHINSLELGDSAVYFCASSQSWTDEAFFGQGTRLTVV.

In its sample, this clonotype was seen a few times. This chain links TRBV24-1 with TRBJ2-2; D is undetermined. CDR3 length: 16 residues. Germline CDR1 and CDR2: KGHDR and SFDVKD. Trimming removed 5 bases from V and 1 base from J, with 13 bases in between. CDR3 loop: CATSGFGLGNTGELFF. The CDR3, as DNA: TGTGCCACCAGTGGGTTTGGGTTAGGGAACACCGGGGAGCTGTTTTTT.

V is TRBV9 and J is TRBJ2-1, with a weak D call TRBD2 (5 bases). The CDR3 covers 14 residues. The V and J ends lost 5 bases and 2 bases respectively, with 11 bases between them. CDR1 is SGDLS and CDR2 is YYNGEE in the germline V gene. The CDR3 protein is CASSSEDPYNEQFF. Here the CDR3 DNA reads TGTGCCAGCAGTTCGGAGGATCCCTACAATGAGCAGTTCTTC.

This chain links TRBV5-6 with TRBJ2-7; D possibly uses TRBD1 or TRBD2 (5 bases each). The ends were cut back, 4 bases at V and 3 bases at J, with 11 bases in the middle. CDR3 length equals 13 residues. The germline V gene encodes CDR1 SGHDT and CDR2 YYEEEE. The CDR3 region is CASSLGRFYEQYF. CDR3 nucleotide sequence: TGTGCCAGCAGCCTGGGACGGTTCTACGAGCAGTACTTC.

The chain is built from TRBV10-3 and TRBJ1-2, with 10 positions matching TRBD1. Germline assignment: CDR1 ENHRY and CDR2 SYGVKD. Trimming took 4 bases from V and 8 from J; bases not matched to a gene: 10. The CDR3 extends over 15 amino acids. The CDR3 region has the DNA TGTGCCATCAGTGGCCCCTCGACAGGGGGCGAGGGCTACACCTTC. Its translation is CAISGPSTGGEGYTF.

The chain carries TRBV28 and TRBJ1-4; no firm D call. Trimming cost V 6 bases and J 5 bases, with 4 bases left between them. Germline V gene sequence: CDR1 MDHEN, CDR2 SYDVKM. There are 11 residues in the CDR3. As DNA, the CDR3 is TGTGCCAGCAGCCTCAATGAAAAACTGTTTTTT. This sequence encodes CASSLNEKLFF.

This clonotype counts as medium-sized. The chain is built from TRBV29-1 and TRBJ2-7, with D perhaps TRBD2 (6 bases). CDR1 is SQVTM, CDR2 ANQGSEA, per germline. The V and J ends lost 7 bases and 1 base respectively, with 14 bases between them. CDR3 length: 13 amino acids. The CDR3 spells CSAGWGTSYEQYF. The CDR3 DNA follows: TGCAGCGCTGGGTGGGGGACTTCCTACGAGCAGTACTTC.

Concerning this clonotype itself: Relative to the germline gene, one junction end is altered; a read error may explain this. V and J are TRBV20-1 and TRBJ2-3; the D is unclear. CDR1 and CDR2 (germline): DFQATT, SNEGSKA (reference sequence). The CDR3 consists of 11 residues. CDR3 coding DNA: TGCAGACGGTCAAGCATAGATACGCAGTATTTT. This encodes CRRSSIDTQYF.

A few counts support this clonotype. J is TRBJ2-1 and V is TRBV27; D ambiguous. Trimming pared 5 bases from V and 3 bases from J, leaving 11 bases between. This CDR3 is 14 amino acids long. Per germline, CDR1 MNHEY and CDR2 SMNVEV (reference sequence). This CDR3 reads CASSRVAYYNEQFF. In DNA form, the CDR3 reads TGTGCCAGCAGTCGGGTAGCATACTACAATGAGCAGTTCTTC.

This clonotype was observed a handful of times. The DNA of the CDR3 is TGTGCCACCAGCAGATCGGGACTAGCGGCAAACACCGGGGAGCTGTTTTTT. Protein: CATSRSGLAANTGELFF. This chain uses TRBV15 with TRBJ2-2, with 11 bases lining up with TRBD2. The CDR3 loop spans 17 amino acids. Germline V gives CDR1 LNHNV, CDR2 YYDKDF (reference sequence). After removal of 2 bases from V and 2 bases from J, the junction contained 4 bases not matched to a gene.

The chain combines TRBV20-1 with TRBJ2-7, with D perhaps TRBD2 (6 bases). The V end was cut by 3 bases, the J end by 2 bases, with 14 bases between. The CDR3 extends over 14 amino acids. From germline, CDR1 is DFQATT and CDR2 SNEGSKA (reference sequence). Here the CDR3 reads CSASSATRPYEQYF. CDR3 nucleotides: TGCAGTGCTAGTTCCGCGACTAGACCCTACGAGCAGTACTTC.

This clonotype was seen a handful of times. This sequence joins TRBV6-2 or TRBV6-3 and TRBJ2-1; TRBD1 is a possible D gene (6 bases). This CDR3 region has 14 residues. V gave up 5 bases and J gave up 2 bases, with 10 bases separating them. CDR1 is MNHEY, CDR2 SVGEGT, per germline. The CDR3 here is CASSQGSAYNEQFF. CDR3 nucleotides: TGTGCCAGCAGTCAGGGGAGTGCCTACAATGAGCAGTTCTTC.

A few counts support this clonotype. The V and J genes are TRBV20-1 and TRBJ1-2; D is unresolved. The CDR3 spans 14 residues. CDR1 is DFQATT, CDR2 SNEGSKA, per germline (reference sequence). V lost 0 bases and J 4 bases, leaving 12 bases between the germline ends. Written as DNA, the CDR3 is TGCAGTGCTAGAGATCTGAGAACAACCTATGGCTACACCTTC. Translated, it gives CSARDLRTTYGYTF.

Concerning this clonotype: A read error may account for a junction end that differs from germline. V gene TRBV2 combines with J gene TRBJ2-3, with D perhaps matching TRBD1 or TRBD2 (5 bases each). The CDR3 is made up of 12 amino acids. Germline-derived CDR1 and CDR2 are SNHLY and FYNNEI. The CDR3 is CARAGLGSTQYF. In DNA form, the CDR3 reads TGCGCCAGGGCGGGCCTGGGGAGTACGCAGTATTTT.

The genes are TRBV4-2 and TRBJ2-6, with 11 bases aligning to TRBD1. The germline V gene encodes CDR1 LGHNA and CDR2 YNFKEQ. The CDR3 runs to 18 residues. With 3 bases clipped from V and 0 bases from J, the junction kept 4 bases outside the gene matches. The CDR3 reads CASSQRTGGSSGANVLTF. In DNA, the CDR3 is TGTGCCAGCAGCCAGCGGACAGGGGGCAGCTCTGGGGCCAACGTCCTGACTTTC.